Each of the 11 T cell receptor beta chains below was sequenced from the same sample in a study of molecular identifiers for immune sequencing clone quantification. TCRdb reprocessed the PCR reads with MiXCR, giving one entry per CDR3 protein. The table includes 75,000 to 95,000 distinct CDR3 sequences, 25% detected once. Sequencing was carried out using naive CD8+ T cells from blood, with Jurkat cell RNA spiked in. Subset described: FACS-sorted CD8+CD4-CCR7+CD45RA+ naive T cells. Receptors originate from a human donor in good health. Some libraries in this study had Jurkat cell RNA spiked in.

CDR3 loop: CASSYSSGRDILGNTEAFF. Written as DNA, the CDR3 is TGTGCCAGCAGTTATTCGTCGGGCAGGGACATTTTAGGGAACACTGAAGCTTTCTTT. The V gene is TRBV6-6, the J gene TRBJ1-1; a possible D gene is TRBD1 (6 bases). CDR3 size: 19 residues. The V end was cut by 3 bases, the J end by 1 base, with 24 bases between. Germline-derived CDR1 and CDR2 are MNHNY and SVGAGI (reference sequence).

This chain connects TRBV27 to TRBJ1-5, with 7 nucleotides matching TRBD1. The CDR3 consists of 14 residues. V lost 5 bases to trimming and J lost 4 bases; unmatched junction nucleotides: 5. Germline lookup yields CDR1 MNHEY and CDR2 SMNVEV (reference sequence). CDR3 bases: TGTGCCAGCAGTCTTCAGGGGGTTAATCAGCCCCAGCATTTT. Its translation: CASSLQGVNQPQHF.

This clonotype was seen a few times. The V gene is TRBV12-3 or TRBV12-4, the J gene TRBJ1-4; D is ambiguous. CDR3 length: 14 amino acids. V was trimmed by 2 bases and J by 5 bases, leaving 9 bases between them. In DNA, the CDR3 is TGTGCCAGCAGTTTACAGCTGTTGAATGAAAAACTGTTTTTT. This sequence encodes CASSLQLLNEKLFF.

This clonotype was counted at least ten times. The chain couples TRBV6-6 to TRBJ1-5; no clear D. V shed 2 bases and J shed 1 base, with 6 bases lying between them. The germline gives CDR1 MNHNY, CDR2 SVGAGI (reference sequence). CDR3 size: 14 residues. As DNA, the CDR3 is TGTGCCAGCAGTTACCGACCCAGCAATCAGCCCCAGCATTTT. This encodes CASSYRPSNQPQHF.

Points on this clonotype: A much larger clone sits a single nucleotide away, making a read error possible. This chain joins TRBV27 and TRBJ2-7, with D possibly TRBD2 on 6 matching bases. This CDR3 comprises 13 residues. V dropped 5 bases and J dropped 1 base, with 9 bases sitting between them. Germline-derived CDR1 and CDR2 are MNHEY and SMNVEV (reference sequence). The DNA for the CDR3 is TGTGCCAGCAGTCACGGGACTTCCTACGAGCAGTACTTC. Its protein product is CASSHGTSYEQYF.

Turning to this clonotype: With a much larger clone just one base away, this may be a read error. The rearrangement uses TRBV6-5 and TRBJ2-7; D may match TRBD1 or TRBD2 (6 bases each). In germline, CDR1 is MNHEY, CDR2 SVGAGI. This CDR3 contains 15 residues. This CDR3 reads CASSYSTGAIYGQYF. The CDR3 DNA reads TGTGCCAGCAGTTACTCGACGGGGGCGATTTACGGGCAGTACTTC.

This clonotype was seen only a few times. The chain has TRBV27 and TRBJ2-7; no clear D gene. CDR1 is MNHEY and CDR2 is SMNVEV in the germline V gene (reference sequence). This CDR3 has 13 residues. V was trimmed by 0 bases and J by 3 bases, leaving 6 bases between them. CDR3 region: CASSLSNGYEQYF. DNA of the CDR3: TGTGCCAGCAGTTTATCGAACGGCTACGAGCAGTACTTC.

This clonotype has only a few counts. The chain combines TRBV7-9 with TRBJ1-5; a weak D match, TRBD1 (6 bases). V was pared by 3 bases and J by 2 bases, with 14 bases between. Germline CDR1 SEHNR, CDR2 FQNEAQ (reference sequence). CDR3 length equals 16 residues. The CDR3 nucleotides read TGTGCCAGCAGCTTGGGGGGCAGGGAGGGCAATCAGCCCCAGCATTTT. Translating gives CASSLGGREGNQPQHF.

The sample holds many counts of this clonotype. The chain employs TRBV4-1 and TRBJ2-3; 7 nucleotides match TRBD2. Germline CDR1 and CDR2: MGHRA and YSYEKL. The CDR3 is 17 amino acids. The trim removed 0 bases at V and 2 bases at J, leaving 8 bases unmatched. The CDR3 reads CASSQDELGLLTDTQYF. CDR3 DNA: TGCGCCAGCAGCCAAGATGAGTTGGGACTACTCACAGATACGCAGTATTTT.

This clonotype was detected a few times. This rearrangement joins TRBV27 to TRBJ1-1; 10 bases agree with TRBD1. J lost 6 bases, V lost 4 bases, and 5 bases had no gene match. The CDR3 is made up of 14 amino acids. Germline lookup yields CDR1 MNHEY and CDR2 SMNVEV (reference sequence). CDR3 sequence reads: CASSWGTGVAEAFF. The DNA for the CDR3 is TGTGCCAGCAGTTGGGGGACAGGGGTGGCTGAAGCTTTCTTT.

This clonotype was counted a few times. The V call is TRBV20-1, the J call TRBJ1-2; D ambiguous. The CDR3 sequence is 11 residues long. Germline V gene lookup returns CDR1 DFQATT and CDR2 SNEGSKA (reference sequence). V gave up 1 base and J gave up 5 bases, with 5 bases separating them. The CDR3 DNA reads as TGCAGTGCTAGAGTATCTTATGGCTACACCTTC. Its protein is CSARVSYGYTF.